This T cell receptor beta chain originates from a study of OX40 agonist ivuxolimab in advanced cancers. Whole-study results and caveats: Within 6 weeks, CD4+ and CD8+ blood T cells expanded clonally at 0.1 to 3.0 mg/kg. Researchers report that CD8+ T cells had, on average, more expanded clones than CD4+.

Method: immunoSEQ multiplex PCR; TCRdb's copy keeps in-frame clones and lacks some. The sample comprises about 95,000 clones, 75% to 90% of which are singletons, and approximately 0.36% rests with the top ten. As to this clone: What it binds is not known.

Germline values: CDR1 SEHNR, CDR2 FQNEAQ (reference sequence). The CDR3 consists of 15 residues. Deletions cut 5 bases from V and 6 bases from J, with 19 bases between. The origin of this receptor is an adult with an advanced solid tumor such as melanoma, head and neck, liver or kidney cancer. The sequencing here drew on CD4+ or CD8+ T cells sorted from blood, taken in a trial of the OX40 agonist ivuxolimab. The V gene is TRBV7-9, the J gene TRBJ2-5, with a tentative D call TRBD2 (7 bases). In DNA, the CDR3 is TGTGCCAGCAGCCCCATGAGCCCGGGGGGCAAGACCCAGTACTTC. The encoded protein is CASSPMSPGGKTQYF. Combining the CDR3 with reference TRBV7-9 and TRBJ2-5 gives the whole variable domain DTGVSQNPRHKITKRGQNVTFRCDPISEHNRLYWYRQTLGQGPEFLTYFQNEAQLEKSRLLSDRFSAERPKGSFSTLEIQRTEQGDSAMYLCASSPMSPGGKTQYFGPGTRLLVL.